Listed below are T cell receptor beta chains from one sample, sequenced in a study of blood T cell repertoires in COVID-19. Data came from immunoSEQ multiplex PCR; TCRdb stores just in-frame clones and leaves some out. The table records over 70,000 clones, 80% to 95% of them present only once. The source material was peripheral blood. The receptors come from a man aged 18 to 29 with COVID-19, enrolled during active disease. Each CDR3 is given with its conserved first and last residue. The D gene is left open where the match is weak. Some rows mark clone size as missing; the rest say once, few, many or name a class of expanded clone.

>-|TRBJ1-1|TRBV29-1|-
TGCAGCGTTGAAGCCTCCGAGGAGATTGAAGCTTTCTTT
CSVEASEEIEAFF
>TRBD1|TRBJ2-5|TRBV7-9|-
TGTGCCAGCAGCTACGGACAGGGGGAGATTGAGACCCAGTACTTC
CASSYGQGEIETQYF
>-|TRBJ1-4|TRBV27|-
TGTGCCAGCAGTTTACGTGTTGGGCGCGGGTTCAGCGGGGAAAAACTGTTTTTT
CASSLRVGRGFSGEKLFF
>TRBD2|TRBJ2-3|TRBV28|-
TGTGCCAGCAGTTTAATAAGCGGGGGTAGCACAGATACGCAGTATTTT
CASSLISGGSTDTQYF
>TRBD1|TRBJ2-7|TRBV5-6|once
TGTGCCAGCAGCTTGGACAGGGGGTTTTCCTACGAGCAGTACTTC
CASSLDRGFSYEQYF
>-|TRBJ1-1|TRBV28|-
TGTGCCAGCAGTTTGTTGCGGCAGAAAGCTTTCTTT
CASSLLRQKAFF
>-|TRBJ2-7|TRBV28|-
TGTGCCAGCAGTCTGGACAGCTACGAGCAGTACTTC
CASSLDSYEQYF
>-|TRBJ2-7|TRBV5-6|-
TGTGCCAGCAGCTTGGGAAGGAGCTACGAGCAGTACTTC
CASSLGRSYEQYF
>-|TRBJ2-3|TRBV6-2/TRBV6-3|once
TGTGCCAGCAGTTTAACGACAGGCCCCGCAGAAGATACGCAGTATTTT
CASSLTTGPAEDTQYF
>TRBD2|TRBJ2-5|TRBV14|-
TGTGCCAGCAGCCAAGTGAGGACTAGCGGGGCCCACCTAGAAGAGACCCAGTACTTC
CASSQVRTSGAHLEETQYF
>TRBD2|TRBJ2-1|TRBV7-8|-
TGTGCCAGCAGCCCACGGACTAGCGGGAGTATTGAGCAGTTCTTC
CASSPRTSGSIEQFF
>-|TRBJ1-5|TRBV7-9|-
TGTGCCAGCAGCCTGGGGGCGAATCAGCCCCAGCATTTT
CASSLGANQPQHF
>TRBD1|TRBJ1-2|TRBV9|-
TGTGCCAGCAGCGGTGGGACAGGGAGTAATGGCTACACCTTC
CASSGGTGSNGYTF
>TRBD2|TRBJ2-3|TRBV7-9|-
TGTGCCAGCATCAAGACTAGCGGAGTACCGGATACGCAGTATTTT
CASIKTSGVPDTQYF
>TRBD1|TRBJ2-6|TRBV27|-
TGTGCCAGCGGCTTTTGGGACAGGGGGTTTTCTGGGGCCAACGTCCTGACTTTC
CASGFWDRGFSGANVLTF
>-|TRBJ1-3|TRBV29-1|-
TGCAGCGAGTACAGGGTTTCTGGAAACACCATATATTTT
CSEYRVSGNTIYF
>TRBD1|TRBJ1-2|TRBV29-1|-
TGCAGCGTTCGGGACAGGGATGGCTACACCTTC
CSVRDRDGYTF
>-|TRBJ2-3|TRBV9|-
TGTGCCAGCAGCGCCCGCTCCGGGGAAGGAACGCAGTATTTT
CASSARSGEGTQYF
>-|TRBJ2-7|TRBV6-1|-
TGTGCCAGCAGTGAAGAGGGGATGACCTACGAGCAGTACTTC
CASSEEGMTYEQYF
>TRBD2|TRBJ2-7|TRBV28|once
TGTGCCAGCAGTCTAGGACTAGCGGGAGGTCCCTACGAGCAGTACTTC
CASSLGLAGGPYEQYF
>-|TRBJ1-5|TRBV28|-
TGTGCCAGCAGCCTTCCGGGAGGACCGAATCAGCCCCAGCATTTT
CASSLPGGPNQPQHF
>-|TRBJ2-3|TRBV21-1|-
TGTGCCAGCAGCAAAGTGAGAGCGGGAGAGCCAGATACGCAGTATTTT
CASSKVRAGEPDTQYF
>-|TRBJ1-4|TRBV6-6|-
TGTGCCAGCATTTACAGGCTGGGTTTAACTAATGAAAAACTGCTTTTT
CASIYRLGLTNEKLLF
>TRBD2|TRBJ2-1|TRBV4-3|-
TGCGCCAGCAGCCAAGAGGGACTAGCGGATGAGCAGTTCTTC
CASSQEGLADEQFF
>-|TRBJ2-2|TRBV6-2/TRBV6-3|-
TGTGCCAGCAGTTACGGTAGGGGGAGTAGGACCGGGGAGCTGTTTTTT
CASSYGRGSRTGELFF
>TRBD1|TRBJ2-5|TRBV15|-
TGTGCCACCAGCTCCGACAGGGGGGCCCAGTACTTC
CATSSDRGAQYF
>-|TRBJ2-6|TRBV2|-
TGTGCCAGCAGTGAAGTTCGTAGTAGGGGTTTACCTCACTCTGGGGCCAACGTCCTGACTTTC
CASSEVRSRGLPHSGANVLTF
>TRBD1|TRBJ2-7|TRBV3-1/TRBV3-2|-
TGTGCCAGCAGCCCCCGGGACAGGGCCTACGAGCAGTACTTC
CASSPRDRAYEQYF
>-|TRBJ1-1|TRBV28|-
TGTGCCAGCAGCTCTAAGGGGAGGGGTAAGAACACTGAAGCTTTCTTT
CASSSKGRGKNTEAFF
>-|TRBJ2-3|TRBV19|-
TGTGCCAGTAGCGGACAGATAAGCACAGATACGCAGTATTTT
CASSGQISTDTQYF
>TRBD2|TRBJ2-3|TRBV5-1|once
TGCGCCAGCAGCTTAATGGGGACTAGCGGGAGCCGGAGCACAGATACGCAGTATTTT
CASSLMGTSGSRSTDTQYF
>-|TRBJ2-7|TRBV2|-
TGTGCCAGCAGCCGAGCGGGCTCCTACGAGCAGTACTTC
CASSRAGSYEQYF
>TRBD1|TRBJ1-1|TRBV9|-
TGTGCCAGCAGCTTTAAAAGACAGGGGAAGAATGAAGCTTTCTTT
CASSFKRQGKNEAFF
>TRBD1|TRBJ1-6|TRBV7-6|-
TGTGCCAGCAGCGCCCGGGGACAGGGGAATAATTCACCCCTCCACTTT
CASSARGQGNNSPLHF
>TRBD2|TRBJ2-1|TRBV19|-
TGTGCCAGTAGGGCCACTATACTAGCGGGAGGACCCTACAATGAGCAGTTCTTC
CASRATILAGGPYNEQFF
>TRBD1|TRBJ1-5|TRBV24-1|-
TGTGCCACCGGGACGGGGAGACAGGGTCAGCCCCAGCATTTT
CATGTGRQGQPQHF
>TRBD2|TRBJ2-1|TRBV4-1|-
TGCGCCAGCAGCTCTCCGGGACTAGCGGCCCCACCGGCCTACAATGAGCAGTTCTTC
CASSSPGLAAPPAYNEQFF